One and the same sample provided the 27 T cell receptor beta chains below, sequenced in a study of CD8+ T cells in alopecia areata. Reverse transcription of extracted RNA yielded cDNA, which provided the sequencing template. Data came from immunoSEQ multiplex PCR; TCRdb stores just in-frame clones and leaves some out. This repertoire lists over 100,000 clones without singletons; 15% to 20% sits in the top ten. Sequencing was carried out using lesional skin. The source is a C3H/HeJ mouse with alopecia areata. Strain MHC haplotype: H2-k.

This clone was counted only a few times. Germline and genes here are mouse. The CDR3 end lies 4 residues beyond the end of the read and is filled in from the germline J gene. V gene TRBV13-3 combines with J gene TRBJ1-1, with D perhaps matching TRBD1 (6 bases). Trimming took 3 bases from V and 0 from J, leaving 15 bases between them. The CDR3 totals 16 residues. CDR1 and CDR2 from the germline V gene are NNHDY and SYVADS. The DNA read from the CDR3 is TGTGCCAGCAGTGCCGGGACAAAACTTGCAAACACA. Protein product: CASSAGTKLANT. The entire CDR3 is CASSAGTKLANTEVFF.

This clone was detected a few times. Gene names refer to mouse genes. The part of the CDR3 DNA that was read is TGTGCCAGCAGTGCCCCGGGACAGGGGAAGAGGATCTCC. Translation: CASSAPGQGKRIS. From start to end, the CDR3 is CASSAPGQGKRISDYTF. This chain joins TRBV13-3 and TRBJ1-2; 10 positions agree with TRBD1. Read coverage stops 4 residues before the CDR3 terminus; the germline J gene supplies the remainder. The CDR3 loop spans 17 amino acids. Unmatched junction bases numbered 12, after V lost 3 bases and J lost 4 bases. Germline CDR1 reads NNHDY; CDR2 reads SYVADS.

This clone was picked up a small number of times. The genes and germline here are from mouse. The sequenced fragment ends 4 residues before the CDR3 boundary, so the rest is inferred from the germline J gene. The chain links TRBV13-3 to TRBJ2-4; 9 positions match TRBD1. The CDR3 spans 14 residues. Germline V lookup: CDR1 NNHDY, CDR2 SYVADS. The sequenced part of the CDR3 DNA is TGTGCCAGCAGCCTGGACAGGGGAAAAAAC. Its protein is CASSLDRGKN. The whole CDR3 sequence reads CASSLDRGKNTLYF.

The sample holds a few counts of this clone. Each gene name is a mouse one. The CDR3 goes on 4 residues after the read ends, and that part is filled in from the germline J gene. This sample includes further DNA sequences coding for the same CDR3. The chain is built from TRBV19 and TRBJ2-3; TRBD1 agrees at 7 bases. Per the germline V gene, CDR1 is FNHDT and CDR2 is SITEND (reference sequence). The CDR3 length is 14 residues. Trimming cost V 3 bases and J 0 bases; bases outside gene matches: 1. The CDR3 region is CASSNRGSAETLYF. CDR3 DNA (partial): TGTGCCAGCAGTAACAGGGGCAGTGCAGAA. Full variable domain (missing parts from reference TRBV19 and TRBJ2-3): GGIITQTPKFLIGQEGQKLTLKCQQNFNHDTMYWYRQDSGKGLRLIYYSITENDLQKGDLSEGYDASREKKSSFSLTVTSAQKNEMAVFLCASSNRGSAETLYFGSGTRLTVL.

For this clone: The gene names here belong to mouse. Read data end 4 residues before the CDR3 end; the end is taken from the germline J gene. V and J are TRBV13-2 and TRBJ2-1, with a tentative D call TRBD1 (5 bases). The V end lost 5 bases, the J end lost 0 bases, and 9 bases lay between the germline ends. The germline gives CDR1 NNHNN, CDR2 SYGAGS (reference sequence). The CDR3 sequence is 14 residues long. The DNA read from the CDR3 is TGTGCCAGCGGGCAGGGAGGTAACTATGCT. It encodes CASGQGGNYA. The entire CDR3 reads CASGQGGNYAEQFF.

About this clone itself: Gene and germline names: mouse. Sequencing ends 4 residues short of the CDR3 end; the germline J gene provides the rest. This chain uses TRBV13-3 with TRBJ1-1, with a possible D match to TRBD1 (5 bases). CDR3 size: 14 residues. Germline V lookup: CDR1 NNHDY, CDR2 SYVADS. CDR3 DNA (partial): TGTGCCAGCAGTGATGCTGACTGGGGGGGA. Its translation is CASSDADWGG. In full, the CDR3 reads CASSDADWGGEVFF.

This clone turned up a few times. The gene symbols are mouse symbols. The read ends 4 residues shy of where the CDR3 ends; the end is completed using the germline J gene. The rearrangement joins TRBV19 to TRBJ2-5, with 9 bases aligning to TRBD2. CDR3 size: 15 residues. Trimming cost V 6 bases and J 1 base; bases outside gene matches: 6. The germline V gene encodes CDR1 FNHDT and CDR2 SITEND (reference sequence). CDR3 loop: CASNPLGGHQDTQYF. The part of the CDR3 DNA that was read is TGTGCCAGCAATCCACTGGGGGGTCACCAAGAC.

A remark on this clone: Here the gene names and germline are mouse. The read ends 4 residues early relative to the CDR3; the germline J gene fills the gap. This sequence joins TRBV13-3 and TRBJ2-3, with D perhaps matching TRBD1 (5 bases). CDR3 length: 16 amino acids. The germline V and J ends were trimmed by 1 base and 1 base, with 13 bases remaining between them. Germline V gene data show CDR1 as NNHDY and CDR2 as SYVADS. Partial CDR3 DNA: TGTGCCAGCAGTGATCCAGGGAAGGAGGGTGCAGAA. Encoded protein: CASSDPGKEGAE. The complete CDR3 protein is CASSDPGKEGAETLYF.

As regards this clone: Any gene name here is a mouse gene name. The CDR3 extends 4 residues past the end of the read, so its final part is completed from the germline J gene. The rearrangement links TRBV17 to TRBJ2-1, with D possibly matching TRBD1 (6 bases). The germline V gene has CDR1 MNHDT and CDR2 YYDKIL. Deletions cut 3 bases from V and 1 base from J, with 10 bases between. The CDR3 runs to 15 residues. The sequenced CDR3 bases are TGTGCTAGCAGTAGGGAGGGGGACAACTATGCT. It specifies CASSREGDNYA. The full CDR3 is CASSREGDNYAEQFF.

This clone turned up a few times. Gene names are the mouse ones. The read ends 4 residues before the CDR3 terminus; that terminus is restored from the germline J gene. The V and J genes are TRBV13-3 and TRBJ2-2, with 8 bases that match TRBD1. After removal of 6 bases from V and 0 bases from J, the junction contained 7 bases not matched to a gene. The CDR3 runs 16 residues. Germline V CDR1 and CDR2: NNHDY, SYVADS. The CDR3 sequence: CASTPGTGTNTGQLYF. Partial CDR3 DNA: TGTGCCAGCACCCCCGGGACAGGAACAAACACCGGG.

In the case of this clone: The protein listed by TCRdb differs at residue 11 from the translated DNA, so the DNA translation is shown. Genes and germline come from the mouse. Sequencing ends 3 residues short of the CDR3 end; the germline J gene provides the rest. J is TRBJ1-6 and V is TRBV13-3, with TRBD1 identical over 8 bases. TRBJ1-6 is an ORF, with its function uncertain. Germline CDR1 reads NNHDY; CDR2 reads SYVADS. The CDR3 sequence is 14 residues long. Trimming took 4 bases from V and 8 from J; bases not matched to a gene: 5. CDR3 loop: CASSYRGWDSPLYF. The DNA read from the CDR3 is TGTGCCAGCAGTTACAGGGGGTGGGATTCGCCC.

This clone has just a few counts. The gene symbols are mouse symbols. Read data end 4 residues before the CDR3 end; the end is taken from the germline J gene. The chain uses TRBV1 and TRBJ1-1; 9 nucleotides match TRBD1. CDR3 size: 14 residues. Trimming took 4 bases from V and 3 from J; bases not matched to a gene: 3. Per germline, CDR1 NSQYPW and CDR2 LRSPGD (reference sequence). The part of the CDR3 DNA that was read is TGCACCTGCAGTGAAGGGACAGGGCACACA. Translating gives CTCSEGTGHT. The CDR3 as a whole reads CTCSEGTGHTEVFF.

This clone has only a few counts. Here the gene names and germline are mouse. The read terminates 4 residues before the CDR3 end, so the remaining end is supplied by the germline J gene. V is TRBV13-1 and J is TRBJ1-2; D may be TRBD1 (5 bases). This CDR3 comprises 12 residues. Germline loops: CDR1 NSHNY, CDR2 SYGAGN. The CDR3 bases that were read are TGTGCCAGCAGTGAGCCAGGGAGC. Translation: CASSEPGS. The CDR3 in full is CASSEPGSDYTF.

To note about this clone: Any gene name here is a mouse gene name. The CDR3 goes on 4 residues after the read ends, and that part is filled in from the germline J gene. The genes are TRBV13-1 and TRBJ2-5; 10 positions match TRBD2. Trimming took 1 base from V and 2 from J; bases not matched to a gene: 7. CDR1 and CDR2 from the germline V gene are NSHNY and SYGAGN. CDR3 length: 17 amino acids. The CDR3 loop reads CASSDPWGGAGQDTQYF. The sequenced CDR3 bases are TGTGCCAGCAGTGATCCCTGGGGGGGCGCGGGCCAAGAC.

This clone was detected many times. The listed genes are named as in mouse. The read is 4 residues too short to cover the CDR3 end, so that end is filled in from the germline J gene. The chain carries TRBV19 and TRBJ1-2; 8 bases align to TRBD1. The germline gives CDR1 FNHDT, CDR2 SITEND (reference sequence). This CDR3 has 12 amino acids. This CDR3 reads CASSSTGGDYTF. CDR3 DNA (partial): TGTGCCAGCAGTTCTACAGGGGGC.

This clone has just a few counts. Here the gene names and germline are mouse. Sequencing ends 4 residues short of the CDR3 end; the germline J gene provides the rest. The same CDR3 also results from other DNA sequences found in this sample. The chain has TRBV13-3 and TRBJ2-5; TRBD1 is a possible D gene (5 bases). Germline V gives CDR1 NNHDY, CDR2 SYVADS. There are 14 residues in the CDR3. CDR3 sequence reads: CASSDGGEEDTQYF. The DNA read from the CDR3 is TGTGCCAGCAGTGACGGAGGGGAGGAAGAC. The entire variable domain, with the rest obtained from reference TRBV13-3 and TRBJ2-5, is as follows: EAAVTQSPRSKVAVTGGKVTLSCHQTNNHDYMYWYRQDTGHGLRLIHYSYVADSTEKGDIPDGYKASRPSQENFSLILELASLSQTAVYFCASSDGGEEDTQYFGPGTRLLVL.

This clone was picked up a small number of times. A junction boundary mismatches the germline segment, possibly from a read error. Genes and germline come from the mouse. The CDR3 is cut off 4 residues early in the read; its end comes from the germline J gene. This chain connects TRBV1 to TRBJ2-1; 9 bases map to TRBD1. Germline V gene lookup returns CDR1 NSQYPW and CDR2 LRSPGD (reference sequence). This CDR3 is built from 15 residues. CDR3 in amino acids: CAWTTGTGSYAEQFF. The sequenced CDR3 bases are TGCGCCTGGACGACCGGGACAGGGTCCTATGCT. The full variable domain, rest sourced from reference TRBV1 and TRBJ2-1, is VTLLEQNPRWRLVPRGQAVNLRCILKNSQYPWMSWYQQDLQKQLQWLFTLRSPGDKEVKSLPGADYLATRVTDTELRLQVANMSQGRTLYCAWTTGTGSYAEQFFGPGTRLTVL.

Comment on this clone: All gene names here are mouse names. Read sequence stops 4 residues before the CDR3 end, and the germline J gene provides the missing end. This chain connects TRBV13-3 to TRBJ2-4; 8 bases match TRBD2. Germline V gene lookup returns CDR1 NNHDY and CDR2 SYVADS. CDR3 length: 15 amino acids. J was trimmed by 1 base and V by 6 bases; bases with no gene match: 7. The CDR3 sequence: CASIELGGRQNTLYF. The sequenced CDR3 bases are TGTGCCAGCATTGAGCTGGGGGGTCGTCAAAAC.

In the case of this clone: The listed genes are named as in mouse. Coverage ceases 4 residues before the CDR3 finishes, and the germline J gene fills in the end. The chain couples TRBV13-2 to TRBJ2-5, with a tentative D call TRBD2 (6 bases). Trimming left V 1 base short and J 3 bases short, with 9 bases between. Germline CDR1 reads NNHNN; CDR2 reads SYGAGS (reference sequence). CDR3 length equals 14 residues. The CDR3 spells CASGDSWGQDTQYF. The sequenced part of the CDR3 DNA is TGTGCCAGCGGTGATAGCTGGGGTCAAGAC.

This clone was detected ten times or more. Any gene name here is a mouse gene name. Read sequence stops 4 residues before the CDR3 end, and the germline J gene provides the missing end. The chain links TRBV13-3 to TRBJ2-7; TRBD2 aligns across 9 bases. CDR1 NNHDY and CDR2 SYVADS come from the germline V gene. V was clipped by 4 bases and J by 0 bases; unmatched bases: 5. This CDR3 region has 15 residues. Incomplete CDR3 DNA: TGTGCCAGCAGTAGACTGGGGGCTAGCTCCTAT. Amino acids: CASSRLGASSY. The full-length CDR3 reads as CASSRLGASSYEQYF.

This clone showed up just a few times. Gene names follow the mouse nomenclature. With the read ending 4 residues before the CDR3 end, the germline J gene is used to fill in that end. Other DNA variants within this sample encode the same CDR3. This sequence joins TRBV13-1 and TRBJ2-1, with D unresolved. This CDR3 contains 12 residues. Germline V gene data show CDR1 as NSHNY and CDR2 as SYGAGN. CDR3 in amino acids: CASSDQAAEQFF. The sequenced part of the CDR3 DNA is TGTGCCAGCAGTGATCAGGCAGCT.

Comments on this clone: Here the gene names and germline are mouse. Coverage ceases 4 residues before the CDR3 finishes, and the germline J gene fills in the end. The chain has TRBV17 and TRBJ2-7; 9 bases are a match to TRBD1. The germline CDR1 and CDR2 sequences are MNHDT and YYDKIL. The CDR3 totals 13 residues. The CDR3 protein is CASSSRDRDEQYF. Incomplete CDR3 DNA: TGTGCTAGCAGTAGCCGGGACAGGGAT.

As to this clone: Genes here carry mouse names. The DNA ends 4 residues before the CDR3 does, and the rest of the CDR3 is filled in from the germline J gene. The chain uses TRBV19 and TRBJ2-7; weak D call: TRBD2 (6 bases). Trimming stripped 6 bases from V and 0 bases from J, with 16 bases between. This CDR3 has 15 amino acids. CDR1 is FNHDT and CDR2 is SITEND in the germline V gene (reference sequence). The CDR3 protein is CASILTGRSSYEQYF. The DNA read from the CDR3 is TGTGCCAGCATCCTGACTGGCAGGAGCTCCTAT.

Details on this clone: TCRdb's protein and the translated DNA diverge at residue 11; the protein reported here is the translation of the DNA. The listed genes are named as in mouse. Sequencing ends 3 residues short of the CDR3 end; the germline J gene provides the rest. The chain employs TRBV19 and TRBJ1-3; D might be TRBD1 (6 bases). V shed 2 bases and J shed 3 bases, with 9 bases lying between them. Per germline, CDR1 FNHDT and CDR2 SITEND (reference sequence). The CDR3 totals 14 residues. Incomplete CDR3 DNA: TGTGCCAGCAGTATGATAGGGGGTGGAAATACG. The encoded protein is CASSMIGGGNT. The CDR3, in full, reads CASSMIGGGNTLYF. Variable domain in full (rest from reference TRBV19 and TRBJ1-3): GGIITQTPKFLIGQEGQKLTLKCQQNFNHDTMYWYRQDSGKGLRLIYYSITENDLQKGDLSEGYDASREKKSSFSLTVTSAQKNEMAVFLCASSMIGGGNTLYFGEGSRLIVV.

Worth noting for this clone: The germline and genes are mouse ones. The read is 4 residues too short to cover the CDR3 end, so that end is filled in from the germline J gene. The J gene is TRBJ2-3, the V gene TRBV1, with 10 bases matching TRBD1. V gave up 1 base and J gave up 1 base; unmatched junction bases: 2. The CDR3 length is 16 residues. Germline loops: CDR1 NSQYPW, CDR2 LRSPGD (reference sequence). The sequenced CDR3 bases are TGCACCTGCAGTGCAGGGGGGACAGGGGGTGCAGAA. It is translated as CTCSAGGTGGAE. From start to end, the CDR3 is CTCSAGGTGGAETLYF.

Concerning this clone: The protein TCRdb lists differs from the translation of the DNA at residue 14; the protein given here is translated from the DNA itself. The listed genes are named as in mouse. With the read ending 3 residues before the CDR3 end, the germline J gene is used to fill in that end. The rearrangement joins TRBV13-2 to TRBJ1-6, with TRBD1 matching over 10 bases. TRBJ1-6 is sorted into the ORF group, with uncertain function. The CDR3 covers 17 residues. Looked up from germline, CDR1 is NNHNN and CDR2 is SYGAGS (reference sequence). Germline trimming cut 1 base from V and 4 bases from J; bases unmatched to any gene: 5. The CDR3 region is CASGDWGQGLYNSPLYF. CDR3 DNA, as far as it was read: TGTGCCAGCGGTGATTGGGGACAGGGGTTGTATAATTCGCCC.

This clone was counted between two and nine times. Mouse germline and gene names are used. With the read ending 4 residues before the CDR3 end, the germline J gene is used to fill in that end. This sequence joins TRBV19 and TRBJ2-5; 10 bases align to TRBD2. Trimming took 4 bases from V and 0 from J; bases not matched to a gene: 5. In germline, CDR1 is FNHDT, CDR2 SITEND (reference sequence). The CDR3 has 16 residues. CDR3 DNA, as far as it was read: TGTGCCAGCAGTCAGGACTGGGGGAATAACCAAGAC. It yields the protein CASSQDWGNNQD. The full CDR3 protein reads CASSQDWGNNQDTQYF.